Detailed here is one TCR beta chain. The antigen remains unidentified. The source of the sample is a study of OX40 agonist ivuxolimab in advanced cancers. Findings and limits, study-wide: CD8+ T cells showed, on average, more clonal expansion than CD4+ cells. The CD4+ and CD8+ T cells in the blood had expanded clonally by week 6 at 0.1 to 3.0 mg/kg.

The method was immunoSEQ multiplex PCR; TCRdb's version includes in-frame clones alone and lacks a portion of them. Found here are about 68,000 clones, 91% of them singletons; the top ten hold around 0.33%. CDR1 and CDR2 (germline): SNHLY, FYNNEI. The CDR3 runs to 15 residues. V shed 7 bases, J shed 4 bases, and the junction held 7 bases outside the gene matches. The sample consisted of CD4+ or CD8+ T cells sorted from blood, taken in a trial of the OX40 agonist ivuxolimab. This receptor was obtained from an adult with an advanced solid tumor such as melanoma, head and neck, liver or kidney cancer. The chain is built from TRBV2 and TRBJ2-1, with 10 nucleotides matching TRBD1. CDR3 sequence: CASIPTGGFYNEQFF. CDR3 DNA: TGTGCCAGCATCCCGACAGGGGGCTTTTACAATGAGCAGTTCTTC.